Given below is one T cell receptor (beta chain) in context. No antigen is known for it. Trimming removed 6 bases at V and 0 bases at J, with 6 bases between. CDR1 MNHEY and CDR2 SMNVEV come from the germline V gene (reference sequence). The CDR3 has 12 amino acids. The sample belongs to a study of cytomegalovirus exposure and HLA in healthy donors. General observations from the study: In a later analysis, HLA-associated beta chains showed higher expansion and lower generation probabilities than comparable chains.

A multiplex PCR was run with 60 Vbeta primers and 13 Jbeta primers. Clones were read by immunoSEQ multiplex PCR, and TCRdb kept only the in-frame ones, dropping some. The table lists around 200,000 clones, over 75% of them singletons. This receptor was identified in a girl aged 2-9 years in good health and CMV-seronegative. Sequences were obtained from PBMCs. The V and J genes are TRBV27 and TRBJ2-7, with unresolved D. CDR3 nucleotide sequence: TGTGCCAGCAGGGGCAGCTCCTACGAGCAGTACTTC. Translation gives CASRGSSYEQYF.